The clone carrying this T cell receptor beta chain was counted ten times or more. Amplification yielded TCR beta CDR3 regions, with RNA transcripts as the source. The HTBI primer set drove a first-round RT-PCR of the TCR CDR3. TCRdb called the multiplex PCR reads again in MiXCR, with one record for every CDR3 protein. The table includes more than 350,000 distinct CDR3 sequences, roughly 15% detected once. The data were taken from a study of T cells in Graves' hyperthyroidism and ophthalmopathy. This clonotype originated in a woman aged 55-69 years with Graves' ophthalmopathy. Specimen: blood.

CDR3: CASSLEGTGAGELFF. DNA of the CDR3: TGTGCCAGCAGCTTAGAAGGAACGGGAGCTGGGGAGCTGTTTTTT. The chain combines TRBV11-2 with TRBJ2-2, with D perhaps matching TRBD2 (6 bases). Between the trimmed V and J ends, which lost 0 bases and 8 bases, there was a span of 13 bases. This CDR3 has 15 residues. CDR1 and CDR2 from the germline V gene are SGHAT and FQNNGV.